These 9 T cell receptor beta chains came from one sample sequenced in a study of technical replicates of blood from several donors. Clones were sequenced by immunoSEQ multiplex PCR, and TCRdb holds only the in-frame ones, with some missing. The sample shows roughly 68,000 clones, 90% to 95% of them seen only once. Sequenced material: PBMCs. The receptors shown here come from a human donor in good health. Some clones in this sample may be carry-over from other donors' samples.

This clone has only one observation. The chain has TRBV9 and TRBJ2-5; TRBD1 matches 8 bases. Germline values: CDR1 SGDLS, CDR2 YYNGEE. The V and J ends lost 5 bases and 2 bases, in that order; junction bases with no gene match: 5. This CDR3 is 14 amino acids long. As DNA, the CDR3 is TGTGCCAGCAGTGTATGGACAGGGCAAGAGACCCAGTACTTC. Protein sequence: CASSVWTGQETQYF.

The chain couples TRBV2 to TRBJ2-1, with 8 positions matching TRBD2. This CDR3 has 12 residues. The J segment lost 10 bases and the V segment lost 4 bases, leaving 3 bases of the junction unmatched. Per the germline V gene, CDR1 is SNHLY and CDR2 is FYNNEI. CDR3 bases: TGTGCCAGCAGTGGACTAGCGCACGAGCAGTTCTTC. Its translation: CASSGLAHEQFF.

The table lists this clone with a count of one. The V and J genes are TRBV6-5 and TRBJ2-5, with unresolved D. Trimming removed 4 bases from V and 5 bases from J, with 11 bases in between. Per the germline V gene, CDR1 is MNHEY and CDR2 is SVGAGI. This CDR3 is built from 13 residues. The CDR3 here is CASSSRVRETQYF. For the CDR3, the DNA is TGTGCCAGCAGTTCTAGAGTTAGGGAGACCCAGTACTTC.

The V and J genes are TRBV7-9 and TRBJ2-6; the D gene is possibly TRBD1 (8 bases). V was cut by 9 bases and J by 0 bases, with 24 bases left in between. The CDR3 extends over 19 amino acids. The germline gives CDR1 SEHNR, CDR2 FQNEAQ (reference sequence). The CDR3 DNA sequence: TGTGCCAGAGAGCCCTTCCAGCGGGACAGGTTCTCTGGGGCCAACGTCCTGACTTTC. Translation: CAREPFQRDRFSGANVLTF.

The chain employs TRBV6-5 and TRBJ2-7, with D unclear. Trimming shortened V by 0 bases and J by 6 bases, and 12 bases separated the two germline ends. The V gene's germline CDR1 is MNHEY and CDR2 SVGAGI. The length of the CDR3 is 14 residues. In DNA form, the CDR3 reads TGTGCCAGCAGTTACTCTGGTAGTTCTGGCGAGCAGTACTTC. It translates to CASSYSGSSGEQYF.

The J gene is TRBJ2-5, the V gene TRBV27, with D tentatively TRBD1 (7 bases). CDR3 size: 15 residues. V lost 4 bases and J lost 4, with 16 bases in between. Germline V lookup: CDR1 MNHEY, CDR2 SMNVEV (reference sequence). The CDR3 DNA reads TGTGCCAGCAGTTCGGCAGGGGGGAAGTCAGAGACCCAGTACTTC. It codes for CASSSAGGKSETQYF.

This clone was picked up a small number of times. The chain carries TRBV7-6 and TRBJ2-7, with 9 nucleotides matching TRBD2. This CDR3 comprises 15 residues. Germline CDR1 SGHVS, CDR2 FNYEAQ. J lost 1 base, V lost 3 bases, and 4 bases had no gene match. CDR3 loop: CASSLTSGTSYEQYF. In DNA form, the CDR3 reads TGTGCCAGCAGCTTGACTAGCGGAACATCCTACGAGCAGTACTTC.

The chain joins TRBV27 to TRBJ2-1; 16 bases are a match to TRBD2. With 0 bases clipped from V and 16 bases from J, the junction kept 6 bases outside the gene matches. CDR3 length: 15 residues. The germline V gene encodes CDR1 MNHEY and CDR2 SMNVEV (reference sequence). CDR3 loop: CASSLSPGTSGGAFF. The DNA of the CDR3 is TGTGCCAGCAGTTTATCCCCCGGGACTAGCGGGGGGGCTTTCTTC.

The chain has TRBV10-3 and TRBJ1-2; 10 nucleotides agree with TRBD1. Germline assignment: CDR1 ENHRY and CDR2 SYGVKD. With 8 bases clipped from V and 2 bases from J, the junction kept 8 bases outside the gene matches. CDR3 length: 15 amino acids. The CDR3 DNA sequence: TGTGCCATCGCGGCCGGGGGACAGGGGAACTATGGCTACACCTTC. Residues: CAIAAGGQGNYGYTF.